This TCR beta chain originates from a study of shared clonotypes between healthy human individuals. Only Caucasian adults living in Nashville, Tennessee made up the donor group. TCRdb's copy holds only in-frame clones and misses some; the assay was immunoSEQ multiplex PCR. This sample has fewer than 650,000 clones, with 60% to 85% found just once. The TCR was taken from a woman in her thirties or forties in good health. Some clones in this sample may be carry-over from other donors' samples. The sequencing sample was made of PBMCs.

The CDR3 DNA reads TGTGCTAGTGCCGTCAGGGAGGGGAGCTCCTACGAGCAGTACTTC. Its protein is CASAVREGSSYEQYF. This chain uses TRBV12-5 with TRBJ2-5; 7 nucleotides line up with TRBD2. The J call may be mistaken, given a closer DNA end match to TRBJ2-7. CDR3 length: 15 residues. CDR1 and CDR2 (germline): LGHNT, FRNRAP.